The sequence of this T cell receptor (beta chain) was determined in a study of blood T cell repertoires in COVID-19. Study-wide context: Spain, Italy and the United States supplied samples that represented acute and convalescent COVID-19.

The CDR3 is 15 amino acids. Germline V gene sequence: CDR1 SGHVS, CDR2 FNYEAQ. Trimming left V 5 bases short and J 1 base short, with 12 bases between. The table came from immunoSEQ multiplex PCR; TCRdb's copy has only in-frame clones and leaves some out. This table has approximately 88,000 clones, about 80% appearing once. This sequence joins TRBV7-6 and TRBJ1-5, with D unresolved. This sequence originates from a woman of 80 years or more with acute or convalescent COVID-19. Sequences were obtained from peripheral blood. The DNA of the CDR3 is TGTGCCAGCAGCCCGAGGCGTCAGAGCAATCAGCCCCAGCATTTT. Protein sequence: CASSPRRQSNQPQHF.